This T cell receptor beta chain was obtained from a study of blood T cell repertoires in COVID-19. The repertoire was sequenced with immunoSEQ multiplex PCR; TCRdb's copy has only in-frame clones and lacks some. Of 25,000 to 30,000 clones listed, around 86% are singletons. The trim removed 5 bases at V and 7 bases at J, leaving 9 bases unmatched. CDR3 length equals 15 residues. CDR1 and CDR2 (germline): PRHDT, FYEKMQ (reference sequence). V usage is TRBV13 and J usage is TRBJ2-5; 11 bases are shared with TRBD2. Input material: peripheral blood. The clonotype was recovered from a human donor in a cohort sampled during active COVID-19. The CDR3 spells CASSQGLAEIGTQYF. CDR3 bases: TGTGCCAGCAGCCAGGGACTAGCGGAGATAGGGACCCAGTACTTC. Using reference TRBV13 and TRBJ2-5 for the parts outside the CDR3, the full variable domain is AAGVIQSPRHLIKEKRETATLKCYPIPRHDTVYWYQQGPGQDPQFLISFYEKMQSDKGSIPDRFSAQQFSDYHSELNMSSLELGDSALYFCASSQGLAEIGTQYFGPGTRLLVL.